The source of this T cell receptor (beta chain) is a study of cytomegalovirus exposure and HLA in healthy donors. It was with 60 Vbeta and 13 Jbeta primers that the PCR ran. Repertoires were generated with immunoSEQ multiplex PCR, while TCRdb's copy carries only in-frame clones and drops some. The data hold about 160,000 clones, with around 83% observed a single time. V lost 0 bases, J lost 2 bases, and 9 bases lay in between. In germline, CDR1 is SGDLS, CDR2 YYNGEE. This CDR3 contains 15 residues. Whereas donors were nominally healthy upon sampling, unrecorded immune exposures were probable. The TCR originated in a male donor in good health and CMV-seropositive. The sample comprised PBMCs. The chain joins TRBV9 to TRBJ1-3, with D possibly being TRBD1 (5 bases). CDR3 sequence (DNA): TGTGCCAGCAGCGTAGGATCAGGGACTGGAAACACCATATATTTT. Amino acid sequence: CASSVGSGTGNTIYF. Complete variable domain (other parts from reference TRBV9 and TRBJ1-3): DSGVTQTPKHLITATGQRVTLRCSPRSGDLSVYWYQQSLDQGLQFLIQYYNGEERAKGNILERFSAQQFPDLHSELNLSSLELGDSALYFCASSVGSGTGNTIYFGEGSWLTVV.